A selection of T cell receptor beta chains follows, all from one sample in a study of blood T cell repertoires in COVID-19. Clones were sequenced by immunoSEQ multiplex PCR, and TCRdb holds only the in-frame ones, with some missing. The data show nearly 250,000 clones, more than 70% seen once. Sequencing was carried out using PBMCs or T cells enriched from blood (not recorded which). The source of these receptors is a woman in her forties or fifties who had recovered from COVID-19. CDR3s include the opening cysteine and the closing phenylalanine or tryptophan. D genes are given only for firm matches. Expanded clones get a size class; other rows say once, few or many, or leave the size out.

clone_size	v_call	j_call	d_call	cdr3_nt	cdr3_aa
-	TRBV7-9	TRBJ2-2	-	TGTGCCAGCAGCTCTAGCGAAACCTACACCGGGGAGCTGTTTTTT	CASSSSETYTGELFF
-	TRBV7-8	TRBJ1-1	TRBD1	TGTGCCAGCAGCTTAGGGGACAGGGCAAGTGCTTTCTTT	CASSLGDRASAFF
-	TRBV5-1	TRBJ1-2	-	TGCGCCAGCAGCTTGGGAGAGGGAGCGGCGCGAGGCTACACCTTC	CASSLGEGAARGYTF
-	TRBV5-8	TRBJ1-2	TRBD1	TGTGCCAGCAGCGACAGGGGCTATGGCTACACCTTC	CASSDRGYGYTF
-	TRBV5-1	TRBJ2-7	TRBD2	TGCGCCAGCAGCTTGGGACTAGCTTTCTACGAGCAGTACTTC	CASSLGLAFYEQYF
-	TRBV5-1	TRBJ2-1	-	TGCGCCAGCAGCTTGGGGCAAAGCTCCTACAATGAGCAGTTCTTC	CASSLGQSSYNEQFF
-	TRBV30	TRBJ1-1	-	TGTGCCTGGAGTCGACAGCGTGCTGAAGCTTTCTTT	CAWSRQRAEAFF
-	TRBV14	TRBJ1-5	-	TGTGCCAGCAGCCTCGTTGGCCAGCCCCAGCATTTT	CASSLVGQPQHF
-	TRBV20-1	TRBJ2-5	TRBD1	TGCAGTGCTAGTACAGGGGGCTACGATGGTGGCCAGTACTTC	CSASTGGYDGGQYF
-	TRBV19	TRBJ1-2	TRBD1	TGTGCCAGTAGTATTCGAGCCCTTAGACAGGGGCTCCTCCTAGATTATGGCTACACCTTC	CASSIRALRQGLLLDYGYTF
-	TRBV7-3	TRBJ2-5	TRBD1	TGTGCCAGCAGCCCCCGGGACAGGGGGGAGACCCAGTACTTC	CASSPRDRGETQYF
-	TRBV9	TRBJ2-7	-	TGTGCCAGCAGCCCCGCGAGCCACTCCTACGAGCAGTACTTC	CASSPASHSYEQYF
-	TRBV19	TRBJ1-5	-	TGTGCCAGTAGTGAGACAGTTCCGCTGCAGCCCCAGCATTTT	CASSETVPLQPQHF
-	TRBV28	TRBJ1-2	-	TGTGCCAGCAGTTTGGGTGCTACGGGGAACTATGGCTACACCTTC	CASSLGATGNYGYTF
-	TRBV4-2	TRBJ2-7	TRBD2	TGTGCCAGCAGCCAAGGATTGGCGGGGGGGTCCTACGAGCAGTACTTC	CASSQGLAGGSYEQYF
-	TRBV2	TRBJ1-4	-	TGTGCCAGCAGTCCAGAATCCTCTAATGAAAAACTGTTTTTT	CASSPESSNEKLFF
-	TRBV5-5	TRBJ1-2	TRBD1	TGTGCCAGCAGCCCGACAGGGAATAACTATGGCTACACCTTC	CASSPTGNNYGYTF
once	TRBV5-4	TRBJ2-5	-	TGTGCCAGCAGCTTGGTTCCGGGAGAGACCCAGTACTTC	CASSLVPGETQYF
-	TRBV4-1	TRBJ2-1	TRBD2	TGCGCCAGCAGCCAAGATCCCGCGGGAGTCGGCAATGAGCAGTTCTTC	CASSQDPAGVGNEQFF
-	TRBV10-3	TRBJ1-1	-	TGTGCCATCAGACTCACAGGGAACACTGAAGCTTTCTTT	CAIRLTGNTEAFF
once	TRBV25-1	TRBJ1-5	-	TGTGCCACCCAAGGGGCTAGCAATCAGCCCCAGCATTTT	CATQGASNQPQHF
-	TRBV19	TRBJ1-1	-	TGTGCCAGTAGTAGTTGGGGCTGGACTGAAGCTTTCTTT	CASSSWGWTEAFF
-	TRBV7-9	TRBJ2-7	TRBD1	TGTGCCAGCAGCCTGACAGGGGACGAGCAGTACTTC	CASSLTGDEQYF